This T cell receptor (beta chain) emerged from a study of spatial heterogeneity in lung cancer. Stated time point: sample taken at primary tumor resection. Frozen PBMC, nontumor lung or tumor provided whole RNA, which was sequenced unsorted. TCRdb redid the calling of the 5' RACE reads with MiXCR, one entry per CDR3 protein. The top ten hold 6.9% of the sample, which has tens of thousands of distinct CDR3 sequences, approximately 8.5% seen once. V shed 0 bases and J shed 4 bases, with 13 bases lying between them. This CDR3 has 15 residues. Germline values: CDR1 SGHKS, CDR2 YYEKEE (reference sequence).

Here the sequenced sample was PBMCs, taken at surgery. This chain uses TRBV5-5 with TRBJ1-1; no clear D. This clonotype originated in a male donor with early-stage non-small cell lung cancer. CDR3 amino acids: CASSLASLGGTEAFF. CDR3 DNA sequence: TGTGCCAGCAGCTTGGCCTCCCTGGGTGGCACTGAAGCTTTCTTT.